A selection of T cell receptor beta chains follows, all from one sample in a study of blood T cell repertoires in COVID-19. The assay was immunoSEQ multiplex PCR, and TCRdb's table has in-frame clones only and misses some. The sample holds about 170,000 clones; 85% to 90% are singletons and the top ten take 2% to 3%. The sample consisted of peripheral blood. The receptors stem from a woman aged 80 or over with COVID-19, enrolled during active disease. Each CDR3 is given with its conserved first and last residue. A D gene is named only where the DNA matches it firmly. A row's size may be missing; if present it is once, few, many or a size class.

>TRBV14|-|-|TRBJ2-1
CASSPPPSLGSSYNEQFF
TGTGCCAGCAGCCCCCCACCCTCTCTGGGGAGCTCCTACAATGAGCAGTTCTTC
>TRBV19|TRBD1|few|TRBJ1-1
CASRGLTGLGHTEAFF
TGTGCCAGTAGGGGCCTGACAGGGCTGGGGCACACTGAAGCTTTCTTT
>TRBV19|TRBD1|-|TRBJ1-1
CASKSGGSVEAFF
TGTGCCAGTAAATCAGGGGGTTCTGTTGAAGCTTTCTTT
>TRBV19|-|-|TRBJ1-2
CASSIPRISGDGYTF
TGTGCCAGTAGTATCCCCAGGATTTCGGGGGATGGCTACACCTTC
>TRBV7-6|TRBD2|-|TRBJ2-5
CASSTPTPGTRVPSQETQYF
TGTGCCAGCAGCACCCCTACCCCCGGGACTAGGGTCCCAAGCCAAGAGACCCAGTACTTC
>TRBV9|-|-|TRBJ2-5
CASSVAPDQETQYF
TGTGCCAGCAGCGTAGCCCCAGACCAAGAGACCCAGTACTTC
>TRBV7-9|-|-|TRBJ2-7
CASSGGLDRSYEQYF
TGTGCCAGCAGCGGGGGACTGGACCGTTCCTACGAGCAGTACTTC
>TRBV7-2|TRBD1|-|TRBJ1-2
CASSSRTGGMYGYTF
TGTGCCAGCAGCTCCCGGACAGGGGGAATGTATGGCTACACCTTC
>TRBV29-1|TRBD1|-|TRBJ2-4
CSAGQGGNIQYF
TGCAGCGCTGGACAGGGTGGGAACATTCAGTACTTC
>TRBV6-1|TRBD2|-|TRBJ2-2
CASSEMRTSGGTGELFF
TGTGCCAGCAGTGAAATGAGGACTAGCGGAGGCACCGGGGAGCTGTTTTTT
>TRBV4-3|TRBD1|-|TRBJ1-5
CASSQATGGNQPQHF
TGCGCCAGCAGCCAAGCGACAGGGGGCAATCAGCCCCAGCATTTT
>TRBV19|-|-|TRBJ2-1
CASTREGGRAFNEQFF
TGTGCCAGTACCCGGGAAGGGGGACGAGCGTTCAATGAGCAGTTCTTC
>TRBV7-2|TRBD2|-|TRBJ2-7
CASSSFSGSGEQYF
TGTGCCAGCAGCTCCTTTAGCGGGAGCGGCGAGCAGTACTTC
>TRBV28|TRBD1|-|TRBJ2-1
CASRGTGGGNEQFF
TGTGCCAGCAGGGGGACAGGGGGCGGCAATGAGCAGTTCTTC
>TRBV4-3|-|-|TRBJ1-4
CASSPTFRREKLFF
TGCGCCAGCAGCCCCACTTTTCGCAGGGAAAAACTGTTTTTT
>TRBV27|TRBD1|-|TRBJ1-5
CASSANRGADQPQHF
TGTGCCAGCAGTGCGAACAGGGGTGCGGATCAGCCCCAGCATTTT
>TRBV5-6|-|once|TRBJ1-3
CASSGPQVYSGNTIYF
TGTGCCAGCAGCGGACCACAGGTATACTCTGGAAACACCATATATTTT
>TRBV7-8|-|few|TRBJ1-4
CASSLGRVEGRRREKLFF
TGTGCCAGCAGCTTAGGAAGGGTGGAGGGGCGTAGACGTGAAAAACTGTTTTTT
>TRBV29-1|-|few|TRBJ1-5
CSVQQGGNQPQHF
TGCAGCGTACAACAGGGAGGCAATCAGCCCCAGCATTTT
>TRBV9|-|-|TRBJ1-1
CASSVFTGNTEAFF
TGTGCCAGCAGCGTATTCACAGGGAACACTGAAGCTTTCTTT
>TRBV5-1|-|-|TRBJ2-2
CASSLDRAPGELFF
TGCGCCAGCAGCTTGGACAGAGCCCCCGGGGAGCTGTTTTTT
>TRBV5-4|TRBD1|-|TRBJ2-2
CASSLDRAGELFF
TGTGCCAGCAGCCTGGACAGGGCCGGGGAGCTGTTTTTT
>TRBV10-3|TRBD2|-|TRBJ2-1
CAIRTSGGDEQFF
TGTGCCATCAGGACTAGCGGGGGTGATGAGCAGTTCTTC
>TRBV6-5|TRBD1|-|TRBJ2-7
CASRTGTGPYEQYF
TGTGCCAGCAGAACCGGGACAGGGCCCTACGAGCAGTACTTC
>TRBV2|-|-|TRBJ2-1
CASSGTGVQAGGPRYEQFF
TGTGCCAGCAGTGGGACAGGGGTTCAAGCGGGAGGGCCTCGGTATGAGCAGTTCTTC
>TRBV12-3/TRBV12-4|-|-|TRBJ2-3
CASSRITDTQYF
TGTGCCAGCAGCAGGATCACAGATACGCAGTATTTT
>TRBV5-8|-|-|TRBJ2-1
CASSEINRGNEQFF
TGTGCCAGCAGCGAAATTAATCGGGGTAATGAGCAGTTCTTC
>TRBV5-1|-|-|TRBJ2-2
CASSLGSGNTGELFF
TGCGCCAGCAGCTTGGGTTCGGGGAACACCGGGGAGCTGTTTTTT
>TRBV6-5|TRBD1|-|TRBJ1-1
CASRSDRGVTTEAFF
TGTGCCAGCAGATCCGACAGGGGGGTGACCACTGAAGCTTTCTTT
>TRBV5-6|TRBD1|-|TRBJ2-3
CASSLRTGFTDTQYF
TGTGCCAGCAGCTTGAGGACAGGATTCACAGATACGCAGTATTTT
>TRBV3-1/TRBV3-2|-|once|TRBJ2-1
CASSHFRASLFF
TGTGCCAGCAGCCATTTTCGAGCGTCTCTGTTCTTC
>TRBV5-8|TRBD2|-|TRBJ2-2
CASSPGTRAGELFF
TGTGCCAGCAGCCCCGGGACTAGAGCCGGGGAGCTGTTTTTT
>TRBV29-1|TRBD2|few|TRBJ2-1
CSGQQGLARHNEQFF
TGCAGCGGCCAACAGGGACTAGCGCGCCACAATGAGCAGTTCTTC
>TRBV28|TRBD2|-|TRBJ2-7
CASRPTGGSFHEQYF
TGTGCCAGCAGGCCTACTGGCGGGAGTTTCCACGAGCAGTACTTC
>TRBV10-3|-|-|TRBJ1-6
CAISEEGQLNSPLHF
TGTGCCATCAGTGAGGAAGGACAGTTAAATTCACCCCTCCACTTT
>TRBV5-1|-|-|TRBJ2-5
CASSSTIHRDQETQYF
TGCGCCAGCAGCTCGACAATTCACAGGGACCAAGAGACCCAGTACTTC
>TRBV3-1/TRBV3-2|TRBD2|-|TRBJ2-7
CASSPGLAGTYEQYF
TGTGCCAGCAGTCCCGGACTAGCGGGGACGTACGAGCAGTACTTC
>TRBV9|-|-|TRBJ2-3
CASSVLSTAWGTDTQYF
TGTGCCAGCAGCGTATTATCGACTGCCTGGGGCACAGATACGCAGTATTTT
>TRBV27|-|-|TRBJ1-2
CASSLTGIARYTF
TGTGCCAGCAGTCTAACGGGCATAGCGCGCTACACCTTC
>TRBV2|TRBD2|-|TRBJ2-7
CASRIGSGSTYEQYF
TGTGCCAGCAGGATCGGTAGCGGGTCGACCTACGAGCAGTACTTC
>TRBV7-2|TRBD2|-|TRBJ2-4
CASSLSRIWTSGSRDIQYF
TGTGCCAGCAGCTTAAGTCGGATCTGGACTAGCGGGAGTAGGGACATTCAGTACTTC
>TRBV5-1|-|-|TRBJ1-1
CASSLQLLNTEAFF
TGCGCCAGCAGCTTGCAACTTCTGAACACTGAAGCTTTCTTT
>TRBV9|TRBD2|-|TRBJ2-1
CASSAAGTSLYNEQFF
TGTGCCAGCAGCGCAGCCGGGACTAGCCTCTACAATGAGCAGTTCTTC
>TRBV11-2|TRBD1|-|TRBJ2-1
CASSSTQGQGAYNEQFF
TGTGCCAGCAGCTCTACCCAGGGACAGGGGGCTTACAATGAGCAGTTCTTC
>TRBV2|TRBD2|once|TRBJ2-1
CASSERGGSHNEQFF
TGTGCCAGCAGTGAAAGGGGCGGGAGCCACAATGAGCAGTTCTTC
>TRBV25-1|TRBD1|-|TRBJ1-6
CASSLTGDSPLHF
TGTGCCAGCTCCTTAACAGGGGACTCACCCCTCCACTTT
>TRBV2|-|-|TRBJ1-1
CASSRNTEAFF
TGTGCCAGCAGCAGGAACACTGAAGCTTTCTTT
>TRBV27|-|-|TRBJ2-2
CASSFSKNTGELFF
TGTGCCAGCAGTTTCTCTAAGAACACCGGGGAGCTGTTTTTT
>TRBV5-6|-|-|TRBJ1-6
CARRTENSPLHF
TGTGCCCGCAGGACAGAAAATTCACCCCTCCACTTT